This T cell receptor beta chain was obtained from a study of T-cell memory formation after mild COVID-19. The overall study: The TCR clusters were mostly specific to one donor.

Germline lookup yields CDR1 DFQATT and CDR2 SNEGSKA (reference sequence). The length of the CDR3 is 15 residues. With constant-segment primers, 5'RACE yielded cDNA libraries of TCR alpha and TCR beta that carried sample barcodes and UMIs. TCRdb used MiXCR to reprocess the 5' RACE reads, holding one entry per CDR3 protein. Found here are roughly 190,000 distinct CDR3 sequences, approximately 10% of them singletons; the top ten hold approximately 2.8%. The sample holds a few counts of this clonotype. Its antigen is unidentified. General study findings and limits: Shrinking CD4+ clones were chiefly CM and EM; CD8+ ones were chiefly EMRA.

This clonotype originated in a man aged 18 to 30 who had mild COVID-19 (a few samples of this study predate the infection). Cell type and time point are not known. The sample comprised PBMCs or a T cell subset sorted from them (not recorded which). The chain uses TRBV20-1 and TRBJ1-5, with a tentative D call TRBD1 (5 bases). The DNA of the CDR3 is TGCAGCGGGGCGAACAGGTATTCGGACAATCAGCCCCAGCATTTT. This sequence encodes CSGANRYSDNQPQHF.